The 13 T cell receptor beta chains presented below share a single source sample, sequenced in a study of vaccination effects on CD4 cells after COVID-19. Profiling relied on immunoSEQ multiplex PCR, and the TCRdb table lists in-frame clones only, not all of them. In the table there are 20,000 to 25,000 clones, over 60% of which are singletons. Their antigens are not known. Prior to sequencing, the ViraFEST assay stimulated PBMC with viral peptide pools, which expanded the antigen-specific CD4+ T cells. CD4+ T cells were isolated after roughly nine days of culture. All vaccine recipients tested negative for nucleocapsid antibodies and had never contracted SARS-CoV-2 infection. The sequences come from CD4+ T cells from PBMCs cultured with HCoV-NL63 spike peptides, collected before COVID-19 vaccination. The receptors shown here come from a human donor who received a COVID-19 vaccine.

The rearrangement links TRBV7-2 to TRBJ2-6; D perhaps matches TRBD1 (6 bases). Germline CDR1 reads SGHTA; CDR2 reads FQGNSA. The CDR3 has 17 amino acids. V was clipped by 5 bases and J by 4 bases, with 18 bases between them. The CDR3 DNA follows: TGTGCCAGCAGCCACGTACCACACAGGGCGGGGGCCAACGTCCTGACTTTC. Translated, it gives CASSHVPHRAGANVLTF.

The V gene is TRBV7-2, the J gene TRBJ2-5, with unresolved D. This CDR3 spans 13 amino acids. Trimming cost V 5 bases and J 1 base, with 8 bases left between them. Germline CDR1 SGHTA, CDR2 FQGNSA. Here the CDR3 reads CASSPRTQETQYF. The CDR3 nucleotides read TGTGCCAGCAGCCCCCGGACCCAAGAGACCCAGTACTTC.

J is TRBJ1-2 and V is TRBV5-4; TRBD1 agrees at 7 bases. The ends lost 2 bases at V and 4 bases at J; junction bases unmatched: 8. The CDR3 spans 15 residues. The V gene's germline CDR1 is SGHNT and CDR2 YYREEE (reference sequence). Here the CDR3 reads CASSLGDRQFYGYTF. The CDR3 DNA follows: TGTGCCAGCAGCTTAGGGGACAGACAATTCTATGGCTACACCTTC.

The rearrangement links TRBV29-1 to TRBJ1-1, with D hard to call. The CDR3 loop spans 13 amino acids. V gave up 4 bases and J gave up 3 bases, with 12 bases separating them. CDR1 is SQVTM and CDR2 is ANQGSEA in the germline V gene. The chain's CDR3 is CSVVAIVDTEAFF. The CDR3, as DNA: TGCAGCGTTGTCGCAATAGTGGACACTGAAGCTTTCTTT.

This chain links TRBV5-4 with TRBJ1-2; 8 positions agree with TRBD1. Trimming cost V 1 base and J 5 bases; bases outside gene matches: 7. The CDR3 covers 15 residues. Per germline, CDR1 SGHNT and CDR2 YYREEE (reference sequence). CDR3 in DNA: TGTGCCAGCAGCTTGTCGGGGACAGGAATATATGGCTACACCTTC. It translates to CASSLSGTGIYGYTF.

This clone has only a few counts. This chain uses TRBV5-6 with TRBJ2-7; no clear D. CDR3 length: 13 amino acids. CDR1 and CDR2 (germline): SGHDT, YYEEEE. V gave up 2 bases and J gave up 3 bases, with 9 bases separating them. CDR3 DNA: TGTGCCAGCAGCTTAGGGTCCGGCTACGAGCAGTACTTC. Its protein product is CASSLGSGYEQYF.

The chain uses TRBV25-1 and TRBJ2-7, with a tentative D call TRBD1 (5 bases). Per the germline V gene, CDR1 is MGHDK and CDR2 is SYGVNS. V shed 6 bases and J shed 3 bases, with 18 bases lying between them. The CDR3 sequence is 15 residues long. The CDR3 loop is CASRGAGQGNYEQYF. In nucleotides, the CDR3 is TGTGCCAGCAGAGGTGCAGGGCAGGGAAACTACGAGCAGTACTTC.

The gene calls are TRBV5-1 and TRBJ1-6; 9 bases agree with TRBD1. The junction had 1 base not matched to a gene; V was cut back by 3 bases and J by 6 bases. This CDR3 contains 14 residues. Germline CDR1 is SGHRS and CDR2 is YFSETQ. The CDR3 nucleotides are TGCGCCAGCAGCTGGACAGGGGCTAATTCACCCCTCCACTTT. The encoded protein is CASSWTGANSPLHF.

A single count supports this clone. This sequence joins TRBV28 and TRBJ1-1; D perhaps matches TRBD1 (5 bases). The CDR3 loop spans 12 amino acids. Per the germline V gene, CDR1 is MDHEN and CDR2 is SYDVKM. Trimming took off 4 bases at V and 5 bases at J, with 8 bases between the two ends. CDR3 loop: CASSSPGTEAFF. In nucleotides, the CDR3 is TGTGCCAGCAGTTCCCCAGGGACTGAAGCTTTCTTT.

This sequence joins TRBV11-2 and TRBJ1-2; D remains unclear. The V end was cut by 0 bases, the J end by 9 bases, with 11 bases between. Germline V lookup: CDR1 SGHAT, CDR2 FQNNGV. CDR3 size: 13 residues. The CDR3 sequence is CASSLDRTRRYTF. As DNA, the CDR3 is TGTGCCAGCAGCTTAGATCGAACTAGGCGCTACACCTTC.

This clone was seen once. The chain links TRBV18 to TRBJ1-2; TRBD1 agrees at 7 bases. V trimming: 3 bases; J trimming: 3 bases; junction bases outside the gene matches: 7. This CDR3 spans 15 amino acids. Germline CDR1 KGHSH, CDR2 LQKENI. The CDR3 reads CASSPRQGGDYGYTF. CDR3 DNA sequence: TGTGCCAGCTCACCCAGACAGGGAGGCGACTATGGCTACACCTTC.

J is TRBJ2-5 and V is TRBV9; 12 nucleotides agree with TRBD1. J gave up 5 bases and V 1 base, and 6 bases lay outside the gene matches. Germline loops: CDR1 SGDLS, CDR2 YYNGEE. The CDR3 consists of 16 residues. The CDR3 region is CASSVRGQGAVETQYF. DNA of the CDR3: TGTGCCAGCAGCGTAAGGGGACAGGGGGCGGTGGAGACCCAGTACTTC.

This clone has more than one count but fewer than ten. This chain links TRBV6-5 with TRBJ1-2; D is unresolved. The germline V gene encodes CDR1 MNHEY and CDR2 SVGAGI. The CDR3 totals 13 residues. The V end was cut by 6 bases, the J end by 2 bases, with 10 bases between. This chain's CDR3 is CASSQTMNYGYTF. The CDR3 DNA sequence: TGTGCCAGCAGCCAGACGATGAACTATGGCTACACCTTC.